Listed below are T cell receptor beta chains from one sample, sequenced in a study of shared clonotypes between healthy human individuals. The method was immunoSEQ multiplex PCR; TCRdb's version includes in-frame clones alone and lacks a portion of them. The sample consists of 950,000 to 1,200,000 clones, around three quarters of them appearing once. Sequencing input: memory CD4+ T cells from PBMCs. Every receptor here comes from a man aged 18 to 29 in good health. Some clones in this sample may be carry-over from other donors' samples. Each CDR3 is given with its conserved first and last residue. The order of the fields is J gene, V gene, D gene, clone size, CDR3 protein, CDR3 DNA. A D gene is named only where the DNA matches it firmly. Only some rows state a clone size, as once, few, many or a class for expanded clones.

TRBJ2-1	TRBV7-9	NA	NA	CASSLAGSSYNEQFF	TGTGCCAGCAGCTTAGCAGGGAGCTCCTACAATGAGCAGTTCTTC
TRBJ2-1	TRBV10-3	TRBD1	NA	CAIRGTGGTYNEQFF	TGTGCCATCAGGGGGACAGGGGGAACCTACAATGAGCAGTTCTTC
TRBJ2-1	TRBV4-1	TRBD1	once	CASSPGQESYNEQFF	TGCGCCAGCAGCCCGGGACAGGAGTCCTACAATGAGCAGTTCTTC
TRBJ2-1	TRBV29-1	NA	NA	CSVATWSYNEQFF	TGCAGCGTCGCGACCTGGTCTTACAATGAGCAGTTCTTC
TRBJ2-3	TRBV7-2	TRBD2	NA	CASSFASGGTDTQYF	TGTGCCAGCAGCTTTGCTAGCGGGGGCACAGATACGCAGTATTTT
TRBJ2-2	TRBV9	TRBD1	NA	CASSPLWDSSTGELFF	TGTGCCAGCAGCCCTCTCTGGGACAGCTCCACCGGGGAGCTGTTTTTT
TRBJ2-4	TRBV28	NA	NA	CASSPPEKAKNIQYF	TGTGCCAGCAGTCCCCCCGAAAAGGCCAAAAACATTCAGTACTTC
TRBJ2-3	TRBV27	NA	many	CASSLRAGTQYF	TGTGCCAGCAGTTTAAGGGCGGGTACGCAGTATTTT
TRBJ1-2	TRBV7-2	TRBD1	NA	CASSSTGGFYGYTF	TGTGCCAGCAGCTCGACAGGGGGATTCTATGGCTACACCTTC
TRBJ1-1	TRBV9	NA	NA	CASSVKGQGPNAGNTEAFF	TGTGCCAGCAGCGTAAAGGGTCAGGGACCGAACGCAGGGAACACTGAAGCTTTCTTT
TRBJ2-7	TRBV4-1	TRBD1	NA	CASSQERGTGVEQYF	TGCGCCAGCAGCCAAGAAAGAGGGACAGGGGTCGAGCAGTACTTC
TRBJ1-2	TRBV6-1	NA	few	CASSEQEIYGYTF	TGTGCCAGCAGTGAACAGGAAATTTATGGCTACACCTTC
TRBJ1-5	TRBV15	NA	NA	CATGVYSNQPQHF	TGTGCCACGGGGGTTTATAGCAATCAGCCCCAGCATTTT
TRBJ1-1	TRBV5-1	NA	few	CASSLDPNTEAFF	TGCGCCAGCAGCTTGGACCCGAACACTGAAGCTTTCTTT
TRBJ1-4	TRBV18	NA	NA	CASSPYSWGHNEKLFF	TGTGCCAGCTCACCATATAGCTGGGGCCATAATGAAAAACTGTTTTTT
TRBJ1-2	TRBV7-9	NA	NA	CASSLYLGGYGYTF	TGTGCCAGCAGCTTATATCTGGGCGGATATGGCTACACCTTC
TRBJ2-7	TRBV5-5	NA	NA	CASSLVVETSYEQYF	TGTGCCAGCAGCTTGGTTGTGGAGACTTCCTACGAGCAGTACTTC
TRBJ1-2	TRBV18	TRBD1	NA	CASSPTGTGLGYTF	TGTGCCAGCTCACCTACCGGGACAGGCCTCGGCTACACCTTC
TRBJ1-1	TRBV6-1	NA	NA	CASSEAPGIAFF	TGTGCCAGCAGTGAAGCCCCGGGGATTGCTTTCTTT
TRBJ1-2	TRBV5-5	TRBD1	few	CASTGQGFGYTF	TGTGCCAGCACGGGACAGGGATTCGGCTACACCTTC